This T cell receptor (beta chain) came from a study of T cell responses to AZD1222 COVID-19 vaccine. V was shortened by 4 bases and J by 4 bases, with 13 bases between the two germline ends. CDR3 size: 14 residues. Germline loops: CDR1 MDHEN, CDR2 SYDVKM. Only in-frame clones appear in the TCRdb table, and some are missing; sequencing was by immunoSEQ multiplex PCR. The data hold 100,000 to 150,000 clones, with around nine tenths observed a single time. The receptor was derived from an adult in good health. The sample in question was peripheral blood, obtained on day 0 of AZD1222 vaccination. The chain employs TRBV28 and TRBJ1-2, with D possibly TRBD1 on 6 matching bases. The CDR3, as DNA: TGTGCCAGCAGTTATCAGGGGCAGGCCTATGGCTACACCTTC. As protein: CASSYQGQAYGYTF.